The entry below describes one T cell receptor beta chain. Its cognate antigen is unknown. Trimming removed 6 bases at V and 4 bases at J, with 15 bases between. CDR1 SNHLY and CDR2 FYNNEI come from the germline V gene. The CDR3 is made up of 14 amino acids. The sample originates from a study of vaccination and CD4 T cells after COVID-19. The treatment here: approximately nine-day PBMC culture with coronavirus spike peptide pools or control peptides (ViraFEST assay). Roughly 2 million PBMCs per well were cultured with around 10 IU/ml IL-2 and 8.5 to 10 ug/ml peptide pools. Cultured CD4+ T-cell DNA underwent Oncomine TCR Beta short-read sequencing. TCRdb recomputed calls from the PCR reads with MiXCR, one row per CDR3 protein. The sample lists over 10,000 distinct CDR3 sequences, roughly 57% occurring once.

The receptor was isolated from a human donor who had recovered from COVID-19. Sequences were obtained from CD4+ T cells from blood, cultured in vitro. The chain has TRBV2 and TRBJ1-2; D is unclear. The CDR3 is CASSGRPSTYGYTF. In nucleotides, the CDR3 is TGTGCCAGCAGCGGACGGCCCTCGACCTATGGCTACACCTTC.